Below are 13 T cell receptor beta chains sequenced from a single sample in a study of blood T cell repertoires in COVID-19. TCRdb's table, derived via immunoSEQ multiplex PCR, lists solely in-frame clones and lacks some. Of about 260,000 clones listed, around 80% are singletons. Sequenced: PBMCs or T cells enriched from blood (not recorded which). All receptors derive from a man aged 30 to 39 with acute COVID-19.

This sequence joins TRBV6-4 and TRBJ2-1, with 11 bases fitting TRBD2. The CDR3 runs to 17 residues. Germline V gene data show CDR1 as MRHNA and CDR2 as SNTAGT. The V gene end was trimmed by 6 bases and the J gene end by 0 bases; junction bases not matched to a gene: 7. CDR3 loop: CASSPLAGGYSYNEQFF. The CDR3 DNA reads TGTGCCAGCAGCCCGCTAGCGGGAGGTTACTCCTACAATGAGCAGTTCTTC.

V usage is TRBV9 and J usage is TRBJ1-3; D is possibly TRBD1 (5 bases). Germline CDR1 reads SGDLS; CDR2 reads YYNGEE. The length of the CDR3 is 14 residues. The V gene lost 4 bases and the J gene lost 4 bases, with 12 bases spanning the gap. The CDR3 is CASSPQVSGNTIYF. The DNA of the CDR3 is TGTGCCAGCAGCCCACAGGTGTCCGGAAACACCATATATTTT.

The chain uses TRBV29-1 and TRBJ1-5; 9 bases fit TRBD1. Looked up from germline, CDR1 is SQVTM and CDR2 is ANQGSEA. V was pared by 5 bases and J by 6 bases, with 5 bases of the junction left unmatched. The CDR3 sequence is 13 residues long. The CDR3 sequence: CSVTDRGGQPQHF. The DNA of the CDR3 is TGCAGCGTTACGGACAGGGGAGGTCAGCCCCAGCATTTT.

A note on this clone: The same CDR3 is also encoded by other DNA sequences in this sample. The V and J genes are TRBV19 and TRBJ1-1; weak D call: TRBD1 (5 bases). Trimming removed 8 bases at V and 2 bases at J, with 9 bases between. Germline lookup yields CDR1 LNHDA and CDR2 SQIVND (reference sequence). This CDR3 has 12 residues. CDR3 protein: CASSTGNTEAFF. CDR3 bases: TGTGCCAGTTCTACAGGAAACACTGAAGCTTTCTTT. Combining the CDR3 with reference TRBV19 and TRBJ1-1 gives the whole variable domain DGGITQSPKYLFRKEGQNVTLSCEQNLNHDAMYWYRQDPGQGLRLIYYSQIVNDFQKGDIAEGYSVSREKKESFPLTVTSAQKNPTAFYLCASSTGNTEAFFGQGTRLTVV.

This CDR3 reads CASSIEASLYGYTF. CDR3 DNA sequence: TGTGCCAGTAGTATAGAGGCCAGTCTCTATGGCTACACCTTC. The chain joins TRBV19 to TRBJ1-2; no reliable D call. V lost 0 bases to trimming and J lost 4 bases, with 9 bases between them. The CDR3 is 14 residues long. Germline V CDR1 and CDR2: LNHDA, SQIVND (reference sequence).

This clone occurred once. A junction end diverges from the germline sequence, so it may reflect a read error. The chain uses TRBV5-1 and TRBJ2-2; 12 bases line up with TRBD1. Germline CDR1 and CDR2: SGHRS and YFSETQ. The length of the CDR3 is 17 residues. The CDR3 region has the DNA TGTGCCAGCAGCCCCGGGACAGGGGGCGCGGGAACCGGGGAGCTGTTTTTT. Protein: CASSPGTGGAGTGELFF.

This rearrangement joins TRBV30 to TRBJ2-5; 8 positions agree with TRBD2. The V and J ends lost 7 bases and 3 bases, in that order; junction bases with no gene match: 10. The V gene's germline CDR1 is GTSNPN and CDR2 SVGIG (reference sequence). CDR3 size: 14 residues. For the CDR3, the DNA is TGTGCCTCCTCCGAGGGACTAGGGGAAGAGACCCAGTACTTC. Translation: CASSEGLGEETQYF.

This CDR3 is CASSPDRPTGELFF. The CDR3 nucleotides are TGTGCCAGCTCACCGGACAGGCCCACCGGGGAGCTGTTTTTT. This sequence joins TRBV18 and TRBJ2-2; 7 bases line up with TRBD1. V trimming: 3 bases; J trimming: 4 bases; junction bases outside the gene matches: 2. CDR1 KGHSH and CDR2 LQKENI come from the germline V gene. This CDR3 has 14 amino acids.

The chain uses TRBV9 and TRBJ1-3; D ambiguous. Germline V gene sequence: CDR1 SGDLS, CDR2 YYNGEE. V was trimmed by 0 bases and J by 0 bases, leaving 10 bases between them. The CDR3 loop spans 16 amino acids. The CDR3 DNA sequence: TGTGCCAGCAGCGTAGAAGAGGCATACTCTGGAAACACCATATATTTT. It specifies CASSVEEAYSGNTIYF.

The CDR3: CASSDITGLAGSLAQYF. DNA for the CDR3: TGTGCCAGCAGCGACATTACGGGTCTAGCGGGGTCGCTTGCGCAGTATTTT. The chain carries TRBV11-2 and TRBJ2-3; 9 bases align to TRBD2. Trimming took 5 bases from V and 10 from J; bases not matched to a gene: 19. Germline V gene lookup returns CDR1 SGHAT and CDR2 FQNNGV. The CDR3 runs to 17 residues.

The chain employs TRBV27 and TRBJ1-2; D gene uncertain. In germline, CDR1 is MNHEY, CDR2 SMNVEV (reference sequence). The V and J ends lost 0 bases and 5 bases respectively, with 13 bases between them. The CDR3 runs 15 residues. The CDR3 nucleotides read TGTGCCAGCAGTTTATCGGGCCCGACCCCGTATGGCTACACCTTC. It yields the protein CASSLSGPTPYGYTF.

The CDR3 reads CATSQDFGETQYF. The CDR3 DNA reads as TGTGCCACCAGCCAGGATTTTGGGGAGACCCAGTACTTC. The rearrangement joins TRBV24-1 to TRBJ2-5; D remains ambiguous. Per the germline V gene, CDR1 is KGHDR and CDR2 is SFDVKD. This CDR3 comprises 13 residues. The V end was cut by 7 bases, the J end by 5 bases, with 13 bases between.

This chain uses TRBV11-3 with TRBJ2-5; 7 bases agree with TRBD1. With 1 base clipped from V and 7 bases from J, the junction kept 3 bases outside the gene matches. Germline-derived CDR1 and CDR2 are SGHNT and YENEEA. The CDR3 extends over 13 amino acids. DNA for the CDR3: TGTGCCAGCAGCTTAGGACAGGGTGGGACCCAGTACTTC. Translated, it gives CASSLGQGGTQYF.